This T cell receptor (beta chain) was recovered during a study of human T cells and chemical hapten exposure. A remark on this clonotype: Germline is not matched at one junction end, which may reflect a read error.

As to time point: pre-sensitization, week 0. The treatment: therapeutic diphenylcyclopropenone sensitization with weekly scalp DPC. Unique molecular identifiers were linked by the library to individual cDNA molecules. Per the authors' pipeline: A per-sample median of around 88,000 TCRs was observed, with counts ranging from roughly 23,224 to 700,000. Each CDR3 protein gets one entry after TCRdb re-called the RACE reads with MiXCR. For this entry, the V and J calls and clone size follow TCRdb and not the study's own pipeline. There are 250,000 or so distinct CDR3 sequences in the sample; 7.7% occur only once, and about 1.1% lies in the top ten. The sample was whole blood, taken in connection with sensitization to the hapten diphenylcyclopropenone (DPC). This receptor was identified in a man in his late teens or twenties with alopecia areata. Some clones in this sample may be carry-over from other donors' samples.

CDR3 region: CAGSSDRVSGYTF. The CDR3, as DNA: TGTGCCGGCAGCTCCGACAGGGTCAGTGGCTACACCTTC. The chain joins TRBV3-1 to TRBJ1-2, with 7 bases that match TRBD1. Germline values: CDR1 LGHDT, CDR2 YNNKEL (reference sequence). This CDR3 has 13 amino acids.